This T cell receptor beta chain derives from a study of T-cell reconstitution after alpha-beta-depleted transplantation in children. Library preparation (for TCRbeta) was performed with unique molecular identifiers. MiXCR was run by TCRdb on the PCR reads, yielding one entry per CDR3 protein. The table includes approximately 490,000 distinct CDR3 sequences, roughly an eighth detected once. Germline CDR1 DFQATT, CDR2 SNEGSKA (reference sequence). V was clipped by 0 bases and J by 6 bases, with 3 bases between them. This CDR3 contains 11 residues. This TCR was recovered from a human donor who donated a stem cell graft to a child with combined immunodeficiency. This rearrangement joins TRBV20-1 to TRBJ2-1; D call uncertain. Source: PBMCs from the stem cell graft donor, taken from the stem cell graft. The CDR3 reads CSARDGNEQFF. The CDR3 DNA follows: TGCAGTGCTAGAGATGGCAATGAGCAGTTCTTC.